Each of the 13 T cell receptor beta chains below was sequenced from the same sample in a study of cytomegalovirus exposure and HLA in healthy donors. TCRdb keeps only in-frame clones here, not all; method: immunoSEQ multiplex PCR. The sample carries 150,000 to 200,000 clones, around 86% recorded once. The sample comprised PBMCs. These TCRs come from a young woman in good health and CMV-seronegative.

J is TRBJ1-4 and V is TRBV2, with a tentative D call TRBD1 (6 bases). The V gene's germline CDR1 is SNHLY and CDR2 FYNNEI. Trimming pared 8 bases from V and 1 base from J, leaving 14 bases between. CDR3 length: 15 amino acids. CDR3 coding DNA: TGTGCCAGCTGGCACAGGGTATTAACTAATGAAAAACTGTTTTTT. Protein product: CASWHRVLTNEKLFF.

The V call is TRBV19, the J call TRBJ1-5; D is ambiguous. The CDR3 has 14 amino acids. Germline CDR1 reads LNHDA; CDR2 reads SQIVND (reference sequence). V was pared by 0 bases and J by 9 bases, with 12 bases between. The CDR3 region is CASSIDPGLTPQHF. DNA for the CDR3: TGTGCCAGTAGTATAGATCCAGGTTTGACGCCCCAGCATTTT.

The chain combines TRBV28 with TRBJ1-4; 9 bases match TRBD1. CDR1 MDHEN and CDR2 SYDVKM come from the germline V gene. The CDR3 is 15 amino acids. V was clipped by 7 bases and J by 3 bases; unmatched bases: 6. CDR3 residues: CASNLQGASNEKLFF. DNA of the CDR3: TGTGCCAGCAACTTACAGGGGGCCTCTAATGAAAAACTGTTTTTT.

The CDR3 sequence is CASSAESGSGTDTQYF. The CDR3 region has the DNA TGTGCCAGCAGCGCCGAGAGCGGGAGTGGTACAGATACGCAGTATTTT. The chain couples TRBV5-4 to TRBJ2-3, with TRBD2 matching over 8 bases. V lost 4 bases and J lost 3; bases outside the gene matches: 10. The germline gives CDR1 SGHNT, CDR2 YYREEE (reference sequence). CDR3 size: 16 residues.

This rearrangement joins TRBV15 to TRBJ2-5, with D tentatively TRBD1 (5 bases). Trimming removed 1 base from V and 1 base from J, with 13 bases in between. The CDR3 spans 16 residues. Germline values: CDR1 LNHNV, CDR2 YYDKDF (reference sequence). The CDR3 DNA is TGTGCCACCAGCAGAGTAGGGGAAAGGAGCCAAGAGACCCAGTACTTC. This codes for CATSRVGERSQETQYF.

The chain is built from TRBV7-2 and TRBJ2-5; D call uncertain. V lost 5 bases and J 4 bases, leaving 14 bases between the germline ends. The germline CDR1 and CDR2 sequences are SGHTA and FQGNSA. This CDR3 is 14 amino acids long. In DNA form, the CDR3 reads TGTGCCAGCAGCCCAGTAGGAGTTGGAGAGACCCAGTACTTC. Its protein product is CASSPVGVGETQYF.

The chain has TRBV5-4 and TRBJ2-7; 9 bases match TRBD2. Germline lookup yields CDR1 SGHNT and CDR2 YYREEE (reference sequence). The CDR3 is made up of 16 amino acids. With 0 bases clipped from V and 3 bases from J, the junction kept 7 bases outside the gene matches. CDR3 loop: CASSLGSGRPDYEQYF. The CDR3 nucleotides are TGTGCCAGCAGCTTGGGCAGCGGGAGGCCTGACTACGAGCAGTACTTC. Using reference TRBV5-4 and TRBJ2-7 for the parts outside the CDR3, the full variable domain is ETGVTQSPTHLIKTRGQQVTLRCSSQSGHNTVSWYQQALGQGPQFIFQYYREEENGRGNFPPRFSGLQFPNYSSELNVNALELDDSALYLCASSLGSGRPDYEQYFGPGTRLTVT.

This clone was counted only a few times. The CDR3 DNA reads TGTGCCAGCAGCTTTGTTTCGGAGCGTAATTCACCCCTCCACTTT. It codes for CASSFVSERNSPLHF. The chain has TRBV7-9 and TRBJ1-6; D is unclear. This CDR3 is 15 amino acids long. CDR1 is SEHNR and CDR2 is FQNEAQ in the germline V gene (reference sequence). Trimming took off 3 bases at V and 6 bases at J, with 12 bases between the two ends.

The V call is TRBV27, the J call TRBJ2-1; 13 bases fit TRBD2. The V gene's germline CDR1 is MNHEY and CDR2 SMNVEV (reference sequence). With V trimmed by 4 bases and J by 5 bases, 14 bases remained unmatched. This CDR3 region has 19 residues. The CDR3 spells CASSSLHLGTSGANNEQFF. CDR3 nucleotides: TGTGCCAGCAGTTCACTACATCTCGGGACTAGCGGGGCGAACAATGAGCAGTTCTTC.

V and J are TRBV18 and TRBJ1-2; D ambiguous. In germline, CDR1 is KGHSH, CDR2 LQKENI. This CDR3 spans 16 amino acids. Trimming removed 2 bases at V and 5 bases at J, with 18 bases between. The chain's CDR3 is CASSPNSAEDLYGYTF. In DNA, the CDR3 is TGTGCCAGCTCACCAAATTCGGCAGAGGATCTATATGGCTACACCTTC.

The chain links TRBV29-1 to TRBJ2-5; no firm D call. CDR1 and CDR2 (germline): SQVTM, ANQGSEA. The CDR3 consists of 13 residues. V shed 6 bases and J shed 4 bases, with 15 bases lying between them. The CDR3 nucleotides are TGCAGCGTGGCCGTTGGCAGTCGAGAGACCCAGTACTTC. This sequence encodes CSVAVGSRETQYF.

This chain joins TRBV6-5 and TRBJ1-1; the D gene is possibly TRBD1 (5 bases). Trimming stripped 2 bases from V and 11 bases from J, with 9 bases between. Germline V gene data show CDR1 as MNHEY and CDR2 as SVGAGI. There are 11 residues in the CDR3. The CDR3 is CASSYAGRAFF. CDR3 sequence (DNA): TGTGCCAGCAGTTACGCGGGGCGGGCTTTCTTT.

The genes are TRBV19 and TRBJ1-1; D not certain. Looked up from germline, CDR1 is LNHDA and CDR2 is SQIVND (reference sequence). V was trimmed by 4 bases and J by 2 bases, leaving 11 bases between them. CDR3 size: 14 residues. The DNA of the CDR3 is TGTGCCAGTAGTACCCGGGATACCAACACTGAAGCTTTCTTT. This gives the protein CASSTRDTNTEAFF. Together with reference TRBV19 and TRBJ1-1, the CDR3 gives the full variable domain: DGGITQSPKYLFRKEGQNVTLSCEQNLNHDAMYWYRQDPGQGLRLIYYSQIVNDFQKGDIAEGYSVSREKKESFPLTVTSAQKNPTAFYLCASSTRDTNTEAFFGQGTRLTVV.